These 32 T cell receptor beta chains came from one sample sequenced in a study of cytomegalovirus exposure and HLA in healthy donors. PCR employed 60 Vbeta and 13 Jbeta primers. The table came from immunoSEQ multiplex PCR; TCRdb's copy has only in-frame clones and leaves some out. The sample includes 75,000 or so clones, around four fifths of them seen just once. Sequences were obtained from PBMCs. The source of these receptors is a woman aged 25 to 39 in good health and CMV-seropositive.

This clone was found a few times. This chain links TRBV5-8 with TRBJ2-2, with a possible D match to TRBD2 (6 bases). This CDR3 contains 12 residues. V lost 4 bases, J lost 5 bases, and 6 bases lay in between. Per the germline V gene, CDR1 is SGHTS and CDR2 is YDEGEE. DNA for the CDR3: TGTGCCAGCAGCCGGGGGACCGGGGAGCTGTTTTTT. It is translated as CASSRGTGELFF.

The chain has TRBV6-5 and TRBJ2-7; 7 bases match TRBD2. CDR1 is MNHEY and CDR2 is SVGAGI in the germline V gene. The trim removed 6 bases at V and 6 bases at J, leaving 8 bases unmatched. The CDR3 extends over 13 amino acids. Here the CDR3 reads CASSQGLVSEQYF. CDR3 in DNA: TGTGCCAGCAGCCAAGGACTAGTAAGCGAGCAGTACTTC.

The rearrangement uses TRBV5-4 and TRBJ1-2; TRBD1 is a possible D gene (5 bases). V dropped 1 base and J dropped 0 bases, with 10 bases sitting between them. CDR3 size: 15 residues. The germline V gene encodes CDR1 SGHNT and CDR2 YYREEE (reference sequence). CDR3 DNA: TGTGCCAGCAGCTTGCTAGGGGTCACTAACTATGGCTACACCTTC. It translates to CASSLLGVTNYGYTF.

The V and J genes are TRBV30 and TRBJ2-3; D uncertain. CDR3 length: 13 residues. Germline V lookup: CDR1 GTSNPN, CDR2 SVGIG (reference sequence). Trimming took off 0 bases at V and 4 bases at J, with 8 bases between the two ends. CDR3: CAWSVLLADTQYF. The CDR3 DNA sequence: TGTGCCTGGAGTGTACTGCTAGCAGATACGCAGTATTTT.

The V and J genes are TRBV15 and TRBJ2-1; tentatively, D is TRBD1 (6 bases). The ends were cut back, 8 bases at V and 1 base at J, with 12 bases in the middle. This CDR3 region has 14 residues. Germline CDR1 reads LNHNV; CDR2 reads YYDKDF (reference sequence). The CDR3 region is CATGGLESYNEQFF. The CDR3 DNA reads as TGTGCCACCGGGGGCTTGGAATCCTACAATGAGCAGTTCTTC.

The V gene is TRBV7-9, the J gene TRBJ2-4, with a possible D match to TRBD1 (6 bases). Trimming left V 5 bases short and J 10 bases short, with 21 bases between. In germline, CDR1 is SEHNR, CDR2 FQNEAQ (reference sequence). CDR3 size: 15 residues. CDR3 in amino acids: CASSDMVGTPPIQYF. DNA of the CDR3: TGTGCCAGCAGCGACATGGTTGGGACACCACCTATTCAGTACTTC. Together with reference TRBV7-9 and TRBJ2-4, the CDR3 gives the full variable domain: DTGVSQNPRHKITKRGQNVTFRCDPISEHNRLYWYRQTLGQGPEFLTYFQNEAQLEKSRLLSDRFSAERPKGSFSTLEIQRTEQGDSAMYLCASSDMVGTPPIQYFGAGTRLSVL.

V is TRBV11-3 and J is TRBJ2-2; 8 nucleotides align to TRBD1. V shed 6 bases, J shed 3 bases, and the junction held 6 bases outside the gene matches. Germline V gene sequence: CDR1 SGHNT, CDR2 YENEEA. The CDR3 runs to 15 residues. CDR3 bases: TGTGCCAGCAGTCCAGGGGGCGCGGACACCGGGGAGCTGTTTTTT. Its translation: CASSPGGADTGELFF.

The chain combines TRBV6-1 with TRBJ1-2, with D maybe TRBD1 (5 bases). V was cut by 10 bases and J by 4 bases, with 19 bases left in between. Germline V gene lookup returns CDR1 MNHNS and CDR2 SASEGT. The CDR3 spans 14 residues. The CDR3, as DNA: TGTGCCACCGGGGGAAAGGGATGGAGCTATGGCTACACCTTC. As protein: CATGGKGWSYGYTF.

This clone turned up a few times. The rearrangement uses TRBV6-6 and TRBJ2-2, with a weak D call TRBD2 (5 bases). Trimming left V 8 bases short and J 4 bases short, with 14 bases between. CDR1 MNHNY and CDR2 SVGAGI come from the germline V gene (reference sequence). There are 14 residues in the CDR3. CDR3 coding DNA: TGTGCCAGCGCCCGGGAAGATCTCACCGGGGAGCTGTTTTTT. It is translated as CASAREDLTGELFF.

This chain links TRBV2 with TRBJ2-7; tentative D call: TRBD2 (6 bases). The V and J ends lost 2 bases and 6 bases respectively, with 17 bases between them. The length of the CDR3 is 15 residues. CDR1 SNHLY and CDR2 FYNNEI come from the germline V gene. In DNA, the CDR3 is TGTGCCAGCAGTGAACTACTGAGGACGGAGGGCGAGCAGTACTTC. Encoded protein: CASSELLRTEGEQYF.

Only a few counts were recorded for this clone. The chain carries TRBV14 and TRBJ1-1; 9 positions match TRBD1. Germline V gene sequence: CDR1 SGHDN, CDR2 FVKESK. The CDR3 length is 15 residues. The V and J ends lost 1 base and 6 bases, in that order; junction bases with no gene match: 6. This CDR3 is CASSQVRDRESEAFF. Written as DNA, the CDR3 is TGTGCCAGCAGCCAAGTCCGGGACAGGGAATCTGAAGCTTTCTTT.

The chain has TRBV9 and TRBJ2-3; D may be TRBD1 (5 bases). Trimming removed 6 bases at V and 6 bases at J, with 11 bases between. Germline V gene sequence: CDR1 SGDLS, CDR2 YYNGEE. CDR3 length: 12 residues. The CDR3 region has the DNA TGTGCCAGCAACCCAGGGTCGGATACGCAGTATTTT. It specifies CASNPGSDTQYF.

J is TRBJ2-5 and V is TRBV2; TRBD1 agrees at 9 bases. CDR3 length: 15 residues. Germline V CDR1 and CDR2: SNHLY, FYNNEI. The V segment lost 6 bases and the J segment 7 bases; nucleotides outside the gene matches: 12. The CDR3 region has the DNA TGTGCCAGCAGGGCACCACAGGGGGCAAGGGGGACCCAGTACTTC. Translated: CASRAPQGARGTQYF.

The CDR3 here is CATSRDRESEAFF. In nucleotides, the CDR3 is TGTGCCACCAGCAGAGATCGCGAGAGCGAAGCTTTCTTT. V and J are TRBV15 and TRBJ1-1; D is unresolved. The ends were cut back, 0 bases at V and 8 bases at J, with 10 bases in the middle. Germline V gene sequence: CDR1 LNHNV, CDR2 YYDKDF (reference sequence). This CDR3 has 13 residues.

The sample holds a few counts of this clone. This chain joins TRBV4-2 and TRBJ1-5, with D uncertain. This CDR3 spans 15 amino acids. Germline V lookup: CDR1 LGHNA, CDR2 YNFKEQ. The V end lost 4 bases, the J end lost 3 bases, and 13 bases lay between the germline ends. The CDR3 DNA follows: TGTGCCAGCAGCCCAAGGAGCCGGGACAATCAGCCCCAGCATTTT. This translates into CASSPRSRDNQPQHF.

The chain combines TRBV4-1 with TRBJ1-4; TRBD1 aligns across 7 bases. V lost 2 bases, J lost 2 bases, and 5 bases stayed unmatched. Germline lookup yields CDR1 MGHRA and CDR2 YSYEKL. The CDR3 covers 16 residues. The CDR3 sequence is CASSQPHRGTNEKLFF. DNA of the CDR3: TGCGCCAGCAGCCAACCTCACAGGGGCACTAATGAAAAACTGTTTTTT.

The rearrangement uses TRBV30 and TRBJ2-7, with TRBD2 as a possible D gene (6 bases). The CDR3 runs 14 residues. In germline, CDR1 is GTSNPN, CDR2 SVGIG (reference sequence). V was clipped by 4 bases and J by 6 bases, with 19 bases between them. For the CDR3, the DNA is TGTGCCTGGACCTCGGTCAGGCGGGACGCCGAGCAGTACTTC. Translated, it gives CAWTSVRRDAEQYF.

The rearrangement uses TRBV18 and TRBJ2-7; 8 nucleotides match TRBD1. This CDR3 comprises 13 residues. The V segment lost 6 bases and the J segment 4 bases; nucleotides outside the gene matches: 5. The V gene's germline CDR1 is KGHSH and CDR2 LQKENI. The CDR3 loop is CASSQGAGYEQYF. Here the CDR3 DNA reads TGTGCCAGCTCCCAGGGGGCTGGGTACGAGCAGTACTTC. Combining the CDR3 with reference TRBV18 and TRBJ2-7 gives the whole variable domain NAGVMQNPRHLVRRRGQEARLRCSPMKGHSHVYWYRQLPEEGLKFMVYLQKENIIDESGMPKERFSAEFPKEGPSILRIQQVVRGDSAAYFCASSQGAGYEQYFGPGTRLTVT.

Details on this clone: At one boundary the junction diverges from the germline segment, which might be a read error. The chain uses TRBV25-1 and TRBJ1-1; TRBD1 matches at 7 bases. Germline CDR1 is MGHDK and CDR2 is SYGVNS. The CDR3 extends over 14 amino acids. The CDR3 spells CACSETGSNTEAFF. In nucleotides, the CDR3 is TGTGCCTGCAGTGAGACAGGGTCTAACACTGAAGCTTTCTTT.

The V call is TRBV5-1, the J call TRBJ2-3, with TRBD2 matching over 8 bases. Per germline, CDR1 SGHRS and CDR2 YFSETQ. V shed 4 bases, J shed 2 bases, and the junction held 6 bases outside the gene matches. The CDR3 consists of 15 residues. Here the CDR3 reads CASSPTSGFTDTQYF. DNA for the CDR3: TGCGCCAGCAGCCCCACTAGCGGTTTCACAGATACGCAGTATTTT.

This rearrangement joins TRBV5-1 to TRBJ2-7, with D maybe TRBD2 (6 bases). CDR3 length: 14 residues. Germline V lookup: CDR1 SGHRS, CDR2 YFSETQ. Trimming shortened V by 3 bases and J by 3 bases, and 13 bases separated the two germline ends. The CDR3 is CASSSGTADYEQYF. CDR3 sequence (DNA): TGCGCCAGCAGCTCCGGGACTGCGGACTACGAGCAGTACTTC.

The rearrangement joins TRBV6-5 to TRBJ1-1; 7 bases agree with TRBD1. Germline-derived CDR1 and CDR2 are MNHEY and SVGAGI. The CDR3 runs to 13 residues. Germline trimming cut 6 bases from V and 8 bases from J; bases unmatched to any gene: 9. In DNA, the CDR3 is TGTGCCAGCAGGCCCACCTCGGGACAGGAAGCTTTCTTT. This gives the protein CASRPTSGQEAFF.

As regards this clone: Other DNA sequences from this sample encode an identical CDR3 as well. V and J are TRBV27 and TRBJ2-3; D is ambiguous. There are 13 residues in the CDR3. Looked up from germline, CDR1 is MNHEY and CDR2 is SMNVEV (reference sequence). V was clipped by 5 bases and J by 0 bases, with 6 bases between them. The CDR3 nucleotides read TGTGCCAGCAGTCTGTTTAGCACAGATACGCAGTATTTT. The encoded protein is CASSLFSTDTQYF.

This clone was picked up one time. V gene TRBV5-4 combines with J gene TRBJ2-3; D is possibly TRBD2 (6 bases). This CDR3 comprises 18 residues. Germline-derived CDR1 and CDR2 are SGHNT and YYREEE (reference sequence). Between the trimmed V and J ends, which lost 1 base and 6 bases, there was a span of 24 bases. The CDR3 reads CASSLPSAAPGLRDTQYF. The CDR3 coding sequence is TGTGCCAGCAGCTTGCCGTCTGCAGCACCGGGACTGAGGGATACGCAGTATTTT.

The sample holds a few counts of this clone. J is TRBJ2-7 and V is TRBV2, with 8 bases matching TRBD1. The length of the CDR3 is 15 residues. Germline assignment: CDR1 SNHLY and CDR2 FYNNEI. V dropped 6 bases and J dropped 2; count of bases not matched to a gene: 9. The CDR3 loop reads CASRGGQGPPYEQYF. DNA for the CDR3: TGTGCCAGCAGGGGCGGACAGGGCCCTCCCTACGAGCAGTACTTC.

This clone was counted a few times. The chain joins TRBV11-2 to TRBJ2-5; no definite D call. V dropped 0 bases and J dropped 5 bases, with 16 bases sitting between them. The CDR3 spans 16 residues. From germline, CDR1 is SGHAT and CDR2 FQNNGV. CDR3: CASSLDLTGSWETQYF. Here the CDR3 DNA reads TGTGCCAGCAGCTTAGATTTAACTGGTAGCTGGGAGACCCAGTACTTC. The variable domain in full, with the rest retrieved from reference TRBV11-2 and TRBJ2-5, is EAGVAQSPRYKIIEKRQSVAFWCNPISGHATLYWYQQILGQGPKLLIQFQNNGVVDDSQLPKDRFSAERLKGVDSTLKIQPAKLEDSAVYLCASSLDLTGSWETQYFGPGTRLLVL.

The CDR3, as DNA: TGTGCCAGCAGCTTGGGACAGGGGCCTTTACTAAGCACAGATACGCAGTATTTT. This gives the protein CASSLGQGPLLSTDTQYF. This rearrangement joins TRBV5-8 to TRBJ2-3; 8 nucleotides align to TRBD1. The V segment lost 0 bases and the J segment 0 bases; nucleotides outside the gene matches: 9. Germline CDR1 and CDR2: SGHTS and YDEGEE. This CDR3 is 18 amino acids long. The full variable domain, its missing parts supplied by reference TRBV5-8 and TRBJ2-3, is EAGVTQSPTHLIKTRGQQATLRCSPISGHTSVYWYQQALGLGLQFLLWYDEGEERNRGNFPPRFSGRQFPNYSSELNVNALELEDSALYLCASSLGQGPLLSTDTQYFGPGTRLTVL.

This chain joins TRBV5-4 and TRBJ2-4, with TRBD2 matching over 13 bases. The trim removed 0 bases at V and 6 bases at J, leaving 3 bases unmatched. In germline, CDR1 is SGHNT, CDR2 YYREEE (reference sequence). The CDR3 contains 16 residues. The CDR3 nucleotides read TGTGCCAGCAGCTTGGCCAGGACTAGCGGGAGAAACATTCAGTACTTC. Protein: CASSLARTSGRNIQYF.

This clone was found a few times. V usage is TRBV30 and J usage is TRBJ1-2; 9 bases map to TRBD1. Germline lookup yields CDR1 GTSNPN and CDR2 SVGIG (reference sequence). V lost 3 bases, J lost 8 bases, and 4 bases stayed unmatched. The CDR3 spans 12 residues. CDR3 bases: TGTGCCTGGAGCGGGACAGGGTCAGGCTACACCTTC. It encodes CAWSGTGSGYTF.

This chain connects TRBV6-5 to TRBJ1-2, with D unclear. CDR1 MNHEY and CDR2 SVGAGI come from the germline V gene. Trimming left V 8 bases short and J 4 bases short, with 14 bases between. CDR3 size: 13 residues. CDR3 in amino acids: CASASGAAYGYTF. CDR3 in DNA: TGTGCCAGCGCTTCCGGTGCGGCCTATGGCTACACCTTC.

The chain recombines TRBV29-1 with TRBJ1-1, with D unresolved. Trimming stripped 7 bases from V and 2 bases from J, with 11 bases between. This CDR3 is built from 12 residues. Per germline, CDR1 SQVTM and CDR2 ANQGSEA. CDR3 nucleotide sequence: TGCAGCGCCTACAGAGACAACACTGAAGCTTTCTTT. Its protein product is CSAYRDNTEAFF.

This chain links TRBV6-5 with TRBJ2-1; TRBD1 aligns across 9 bases. Germline values: CDR1 MNHEY, CDR2 SVGAGI. J was trimmed by 6 bases and V by 5 bases; bases with no gene match: 5. The CDR3 contains 14 residues. CDR3 bases: TGTGCCAGCAGTCGGTCACAGGGGGCCAATGAGCAGTTCTTC. This gives the protein CASSRSQGANEQFF.